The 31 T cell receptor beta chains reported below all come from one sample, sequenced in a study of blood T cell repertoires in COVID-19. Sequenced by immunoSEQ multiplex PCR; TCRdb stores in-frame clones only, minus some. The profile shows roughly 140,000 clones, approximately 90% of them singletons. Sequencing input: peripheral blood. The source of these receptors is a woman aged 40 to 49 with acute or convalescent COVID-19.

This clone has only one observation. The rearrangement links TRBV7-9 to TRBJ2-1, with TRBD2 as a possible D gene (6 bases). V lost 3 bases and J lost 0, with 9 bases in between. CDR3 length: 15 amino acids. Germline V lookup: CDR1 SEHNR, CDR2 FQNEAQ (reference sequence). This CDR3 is CASSFRLGSYNEQFF. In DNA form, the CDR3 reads TGTGCCAGCAGCTTTAGACTAGGCTCCTACAATGAGCAGTTCTTC.

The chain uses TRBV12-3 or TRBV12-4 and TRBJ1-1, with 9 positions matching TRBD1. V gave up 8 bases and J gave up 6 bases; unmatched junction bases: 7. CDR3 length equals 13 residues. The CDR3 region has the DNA TGTGCCAGCGGTACAGGGGGCTTGGCTGAAGCTTTCTTT. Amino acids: CASGTGGLAEAFF.

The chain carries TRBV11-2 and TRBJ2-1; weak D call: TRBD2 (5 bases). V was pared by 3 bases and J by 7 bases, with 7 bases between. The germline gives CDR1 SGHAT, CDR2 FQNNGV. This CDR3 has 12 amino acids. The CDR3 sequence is CASSFRTNEQFF. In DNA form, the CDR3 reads TGTGCCAGCAGCTTCAGGACTAATGAGCAGTTCTTC.

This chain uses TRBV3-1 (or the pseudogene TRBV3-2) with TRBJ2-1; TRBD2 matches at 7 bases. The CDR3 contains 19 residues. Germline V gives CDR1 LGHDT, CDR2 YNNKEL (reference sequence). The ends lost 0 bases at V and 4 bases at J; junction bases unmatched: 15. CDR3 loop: CASSQDPLNKAGRYNEQFF. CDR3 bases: TGTGCCAGCAGCCAAGATCCTCTTAATAAAGCGGGACGTTACAATGAGCAGTTCTTC.

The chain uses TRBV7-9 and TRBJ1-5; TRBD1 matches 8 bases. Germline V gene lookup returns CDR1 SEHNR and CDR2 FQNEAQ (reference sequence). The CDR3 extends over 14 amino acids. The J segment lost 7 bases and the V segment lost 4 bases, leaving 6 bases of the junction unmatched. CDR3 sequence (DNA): TGTGCCAGCAGCTCCGGACAGGGAGGACAGCCCCAGCATTTT. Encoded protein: CASSSGQGGQPQHF. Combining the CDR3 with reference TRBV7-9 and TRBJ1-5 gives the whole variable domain DTGVSQNPRHKITKRGQNVTFRCDPISEHNRLYWYRQTLGQGPEFLTYFQNEAQLEKSRLLSDRFSAERPKGSFSTLEIQRTEQGDSAMYLCASSSGQGGQPQHFGDGTRLSIL.

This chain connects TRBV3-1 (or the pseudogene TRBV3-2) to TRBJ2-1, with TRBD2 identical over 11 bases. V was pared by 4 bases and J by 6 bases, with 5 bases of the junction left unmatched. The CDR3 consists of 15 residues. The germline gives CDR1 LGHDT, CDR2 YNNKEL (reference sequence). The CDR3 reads CASSLTSGVSNEQFF. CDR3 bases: TGTGCCAGCAGCCTGACTAGCGGGGTGAGCAATGAGCAGTTCTTC.

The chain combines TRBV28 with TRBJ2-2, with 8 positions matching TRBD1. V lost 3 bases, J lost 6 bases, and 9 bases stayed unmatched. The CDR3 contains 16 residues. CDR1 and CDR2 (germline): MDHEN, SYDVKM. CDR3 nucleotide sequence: TGTGCCAGCAGTTTTCCCCACAGGGGGATCCCCGGGGAGCTGTTTTTT. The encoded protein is CASSFPHRGIPGELFF.

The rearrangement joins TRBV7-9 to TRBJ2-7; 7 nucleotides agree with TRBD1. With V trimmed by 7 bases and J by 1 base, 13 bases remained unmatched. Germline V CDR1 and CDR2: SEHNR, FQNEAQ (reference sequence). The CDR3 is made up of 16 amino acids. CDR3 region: CASKGTGQAGSYEQYF. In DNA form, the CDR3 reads TGTGCCAGCAAGGGAACCGGACAGGCCGGGTCCTACGAGCAGTACTTC.

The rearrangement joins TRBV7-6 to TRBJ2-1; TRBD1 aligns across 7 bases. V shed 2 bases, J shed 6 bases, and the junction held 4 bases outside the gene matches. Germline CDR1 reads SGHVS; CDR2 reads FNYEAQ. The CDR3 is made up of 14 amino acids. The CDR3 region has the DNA TGTGCCAGCAGCTTAATGGGACAGTTCAATGAGCAGTTCTTC. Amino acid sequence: CASSLMGQFNEQFF.

CDR3: CAWKAGPASPLHF. The CDR3 DNA sequence: TGTGCCTGGAAGGCGGGCCCTGCTTCACCCCTCCACTTT. The chain joins TRBV30 to TRBJ1-6; D is ambiguous. Germline V gene data show CDR1 as GTSNPN and CDR2 as SVGIG (reference sequence). Trimming left V 4 bases short and J 9 bases short, with 13 bases between. The CDR3 spans 13 residues.

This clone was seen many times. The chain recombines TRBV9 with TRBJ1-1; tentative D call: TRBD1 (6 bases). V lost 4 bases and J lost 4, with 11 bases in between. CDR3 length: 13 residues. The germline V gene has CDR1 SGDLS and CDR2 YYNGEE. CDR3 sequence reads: CASSIQGGTEAFF. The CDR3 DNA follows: TGTGCCAGCAGCATACAGGGCGGCACTGAAGCTTTCTTT.

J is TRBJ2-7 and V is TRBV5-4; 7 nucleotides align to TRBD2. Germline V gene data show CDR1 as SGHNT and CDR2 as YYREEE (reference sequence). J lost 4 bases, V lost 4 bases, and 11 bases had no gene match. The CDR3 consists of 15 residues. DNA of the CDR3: TGTGCCAGCAGCCAGCAAACTAGCGCCCCGTACGAGCAGTACTTC. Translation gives CASSQQTSAPYEQYF.

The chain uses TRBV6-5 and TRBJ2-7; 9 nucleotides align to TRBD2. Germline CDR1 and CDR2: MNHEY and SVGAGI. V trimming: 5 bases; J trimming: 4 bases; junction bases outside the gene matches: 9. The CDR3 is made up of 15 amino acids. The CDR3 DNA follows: TGTGCCAGCAGTAATCCGACTAGCGGCACGTACGAGCAGTACTTC. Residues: CASSNPTSGTYEQYF.

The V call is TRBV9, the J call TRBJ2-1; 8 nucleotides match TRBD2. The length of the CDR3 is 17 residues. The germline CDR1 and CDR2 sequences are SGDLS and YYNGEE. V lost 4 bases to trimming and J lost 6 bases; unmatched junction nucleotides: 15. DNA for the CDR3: TGTGCCAGCAGCCTATTCCCCGGGACTAGAAGTCTCAATGAGCAGTTCTTC. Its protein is CASSLFPGTRSLNEQFF. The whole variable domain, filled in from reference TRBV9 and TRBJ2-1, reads DSGVTQTPKHLITATGQRVTLRCSPRSGDLSVYWYQQSLDQGLQFLIQYYNGEERAKGNILERFSAQQFPDLHSELNLSSLELGDSALYFCASSLFPGTRSLNEQFFGPGTRLTVL.

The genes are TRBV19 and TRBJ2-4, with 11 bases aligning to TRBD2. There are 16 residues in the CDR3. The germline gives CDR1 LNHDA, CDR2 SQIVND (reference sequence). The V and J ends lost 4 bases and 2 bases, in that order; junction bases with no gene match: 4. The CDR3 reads CASSTIAGGTKNIQYF. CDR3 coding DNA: TGTGCCAGTAGTACCATAGCGGGGGGGACCAAAAACATTCAGTACTTC.

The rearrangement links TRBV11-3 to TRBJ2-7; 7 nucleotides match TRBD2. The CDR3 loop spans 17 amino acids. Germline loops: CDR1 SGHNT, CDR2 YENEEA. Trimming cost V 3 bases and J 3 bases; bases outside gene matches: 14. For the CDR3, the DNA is TGTGCCAGCAGCTTTGGTGGCAGAACGGGAGGACTCTACGAGCAGTACTTC. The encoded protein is CASSFGGRTGGLYEQYF.

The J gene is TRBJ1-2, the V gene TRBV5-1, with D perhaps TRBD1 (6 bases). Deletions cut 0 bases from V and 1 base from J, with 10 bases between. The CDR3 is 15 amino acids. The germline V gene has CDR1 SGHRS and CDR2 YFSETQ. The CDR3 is CASSLGGQLNYGYTF. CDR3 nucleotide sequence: TGCGCCAGCAGCTTGGGAGGACAGCTTAACTATGGCTACACCTTC.

The CDR3 here is CASSQELAVANTGELFF. For the CDR3, the DNA is TGCGCCAGCAGCCAAGAACTAGCGGTCGCGAACACCGGGGAGCTGTTTTTT. J is TRBJ2-2 and V is TRBV4-1; 8 bases agree with TRBD2. The CDR3 spans 17 residues. CDR1 is MGHRA and CDR2 is YSYEKL in the germline V gene. V trimming: 0 bases; J trimming: 0 bases; junction bases outside the gene matches: 3.

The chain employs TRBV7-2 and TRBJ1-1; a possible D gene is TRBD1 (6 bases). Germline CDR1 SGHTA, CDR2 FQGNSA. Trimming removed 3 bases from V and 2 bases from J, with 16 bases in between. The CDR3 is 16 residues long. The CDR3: CASSLRPLQGNTEAFF. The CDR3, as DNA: TGTGCCAGCAGCTTGCGGCCCCTACAGGGTAACACTGAAGCTTTCTTT.

CDR3 region: CASSQDLDQGDYGYTF. CDR3 nucleotides: TGTGCCAGCAGCCAAGATCTTGACCAGGGGGACTATGGCTACACCTTC. The chain combines TRBV4-2 with TRBJ1-2, with 7 positions matching TRBD1. CDR1 and CDR2 from the germline V gene are LGHNA and YNFKEQ. The CDR3 has 16 residues. V lost 0 bases to trimming and J lost 3 bases; unmatched junction nucleotides: 7.

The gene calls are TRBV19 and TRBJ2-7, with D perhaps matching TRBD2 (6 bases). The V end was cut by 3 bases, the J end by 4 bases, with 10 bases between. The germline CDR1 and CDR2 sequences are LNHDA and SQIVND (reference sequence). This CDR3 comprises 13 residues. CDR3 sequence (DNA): TGTGCCAGTAGTATTAGCGGCAGTTACGAGCAGTACTTC. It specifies CASSISGSYEQYF.

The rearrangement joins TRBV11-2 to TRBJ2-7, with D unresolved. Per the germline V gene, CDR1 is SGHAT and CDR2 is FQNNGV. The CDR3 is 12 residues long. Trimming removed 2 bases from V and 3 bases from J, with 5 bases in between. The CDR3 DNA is TGTGCCAGCAGCTTAAGCCGCTACGAGCAGTACTTC. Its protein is CASSLSRYEQYF. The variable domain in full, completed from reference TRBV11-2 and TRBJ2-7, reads EAGVAQSPRYKIIEKRQSVAFWCNPISGHATLYWYQQILGQGPKLLIQFQNNGVVDDSQLPKDRFSAERLKGVDSTLKIQPAKLEDSAVYLCASSLSRYEQYFGPGTRLTVT.

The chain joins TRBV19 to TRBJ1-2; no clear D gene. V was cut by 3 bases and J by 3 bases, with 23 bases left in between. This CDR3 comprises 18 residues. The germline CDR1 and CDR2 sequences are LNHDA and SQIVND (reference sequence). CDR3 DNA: TGTGCCAGTAGTATTAACCCCTATCCGGGGTATGGGGACTATGGCTACACCTTC. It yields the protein CASSINPYPGYGDYGYTF.

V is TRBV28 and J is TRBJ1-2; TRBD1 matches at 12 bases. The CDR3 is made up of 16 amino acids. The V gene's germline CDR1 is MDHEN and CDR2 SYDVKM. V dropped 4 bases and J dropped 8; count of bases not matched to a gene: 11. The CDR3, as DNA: TGTGCCAGCAGTTCTTCCACGGGACAGGGGGCTGGAGGCTACACCTTC. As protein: CASSSSTGQGAGGYTF.

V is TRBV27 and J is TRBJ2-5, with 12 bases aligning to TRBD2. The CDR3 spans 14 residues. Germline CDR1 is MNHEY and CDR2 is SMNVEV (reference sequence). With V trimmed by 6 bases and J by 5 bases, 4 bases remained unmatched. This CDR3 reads CASRILAGGETQYF. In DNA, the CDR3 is TGTGCCAGCAGGATTCTAGCGGGAGGGGAGACCCAGTACTTC.

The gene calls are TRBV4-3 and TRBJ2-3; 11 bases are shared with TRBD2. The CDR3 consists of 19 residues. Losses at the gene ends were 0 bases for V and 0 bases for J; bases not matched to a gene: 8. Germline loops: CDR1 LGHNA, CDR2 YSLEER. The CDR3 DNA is TGCGCCAGCAGCCAAGAGTCGCCTAGCGGGGGGAGGAGCACAGATACGCAGTATTTT. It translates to CASSQESPSGGRSTDTQYF.

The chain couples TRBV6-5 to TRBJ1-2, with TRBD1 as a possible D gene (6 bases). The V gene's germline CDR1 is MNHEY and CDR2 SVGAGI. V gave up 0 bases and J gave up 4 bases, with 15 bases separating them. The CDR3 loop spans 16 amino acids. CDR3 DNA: TGTGCCAGCAGTTACTCTGCTCAGGGGCCCTTCTATGGCTACACCTTC. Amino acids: CASSYSAQGPFYGYTF.

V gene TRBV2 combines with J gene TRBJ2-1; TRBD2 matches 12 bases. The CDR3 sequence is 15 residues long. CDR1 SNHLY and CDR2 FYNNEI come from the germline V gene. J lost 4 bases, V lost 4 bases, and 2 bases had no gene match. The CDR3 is CASSGLAGAYNEQFF. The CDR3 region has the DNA TGTGCCAGCAGTGGACTAGCGGGAGCTTACAATGAGCAGTTCTTC.

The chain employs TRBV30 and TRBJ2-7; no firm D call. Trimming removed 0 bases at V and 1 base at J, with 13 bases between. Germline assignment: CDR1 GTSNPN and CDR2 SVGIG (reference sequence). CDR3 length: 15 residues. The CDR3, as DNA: TGTGCCTGGAGTGTACTGAGGTTGCCTTCCTACGAGCAGTACTTC. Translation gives CAWSVLRLPSYEQYF.

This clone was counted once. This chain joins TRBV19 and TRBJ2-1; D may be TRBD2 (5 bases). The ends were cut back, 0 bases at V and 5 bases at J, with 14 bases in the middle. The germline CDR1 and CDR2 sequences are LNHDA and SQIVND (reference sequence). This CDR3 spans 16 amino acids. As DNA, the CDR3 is TGTGCCAGTAGTATAGACGTGGGAGCGGTACACAATGAGCAGTTCTTC. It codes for CASSIDVGAVHNEQFF. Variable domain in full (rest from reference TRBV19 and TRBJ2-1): DGGITQSPKYLFRKEGQNVTLSCEQNLNHDAMYWYRQDPGQGLRLIYYSQIVNDFQKGDIAEGYSVSREKKESFPLTVTSAQKNPTAFYLCASSIDVGAVHNEQFFGPGTRLTVL.

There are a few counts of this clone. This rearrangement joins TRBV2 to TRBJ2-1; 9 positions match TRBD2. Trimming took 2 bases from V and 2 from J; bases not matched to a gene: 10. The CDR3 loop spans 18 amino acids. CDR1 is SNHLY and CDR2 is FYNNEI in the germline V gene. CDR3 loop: CASSESLPRLAAYNEQFF. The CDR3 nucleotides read TGTGCCAGCAGTGAATCTCTCCCTAGACTAGCGGCCTACAATGAGCAGTTCTTC.